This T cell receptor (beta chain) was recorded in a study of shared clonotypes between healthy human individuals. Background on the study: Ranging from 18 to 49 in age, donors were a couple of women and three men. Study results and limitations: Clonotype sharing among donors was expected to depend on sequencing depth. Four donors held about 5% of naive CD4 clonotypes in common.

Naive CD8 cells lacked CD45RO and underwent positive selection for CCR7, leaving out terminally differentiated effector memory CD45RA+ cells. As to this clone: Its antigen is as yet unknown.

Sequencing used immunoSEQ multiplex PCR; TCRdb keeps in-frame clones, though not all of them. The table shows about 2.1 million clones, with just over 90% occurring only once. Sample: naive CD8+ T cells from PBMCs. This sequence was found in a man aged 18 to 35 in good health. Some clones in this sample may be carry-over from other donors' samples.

The CDR3: CASSLVLGTFEQYF. CDR3 DNA sequence: TGTGCCAGCAGCTTAGTACTGGGTACGTTCGAGCAGTACTTC. V usage is TRBV11-2 and J usage is TRBJ2-7; no clear D. Germline CDR1 is SGHAT and CDR2 is FQNNGV. The CDR3 covers 14 residues. V was clipped by 1 base and J by 6 bases, with 13 bases between them.